This T cell receptor beta chain emerged from a study of tumor-infiltrating lymphocytes in primary liver carcinoma. CDR3 size: 11 residues. Co-extracting RNA and DNA was done with roughly 17-31 mg of unsorted bulk tissue as input. A constant-region primer primed TCR beta cDNA synthesis from roughly 510 ng of total RNA. Employing slightly modified ARM-PCR, three nested multiplex PCR rounds were run, and these gave rise to the TCR beta libraries. The first two PCR rounds used TRBV1-TRBV30 primers with a Cbeta primer, roughly 10 cycles each. TCRdb processed the multiplex PCR reads anew with MiXCR; each CDR3 protein has one entry. The sample has 80,000 or so distinct CDR3 sequences, 71% seen once. On this clonotype: Its target is unknown. The junction shows a germline mismatch at one end, possibly a read error.

Overall study results and limits: All five tumor regions shared only about 7-25% of top clones.

The clonotype was recovered from a woman aged 60 to 75 with primary liver carcinoma and hepatitis B virus infection. Material: liver tumor tissue from sampling region 4. The subset is: tumor region T4, right-lateral pole. This chain joins TRBV12-3 or TRBV12-4 and TRBJ2-7, with D unresolved. In nucleotides, the CDR3 is TGTACCAGCAGTTTAACCCAGGAGCAGTACTTC. Translation gives CTSSLTQEQYF.